One and the same sample provided the 3 T cell receptor beta chains below, sequenced in a study of cytomegalovirus exposure and HLA in healthy donors. 13 Jbeta primers and 60 Vbeta primers were used for the PCR. Measured with immunoSEQ multiplex PCR; TCRdb has only the in-frame clones, and not every one. Among 120,000 or so clones listed, approximately 65% were seen once. The sample comprised PBMCs. The receptors here all came from a man between 18 and 35 years old in good health and CMV-seronegative.

This sequence joins TRBV28 and TRBJ2-7; 9 nucleotides line up with TRBD2. CDR1 and CDR2 from the germline V gene are MDHEN and SYDVKM. The length of the CDR3 is 15 residues. Trimming cost V 3 bases and J 0 bases; bases outside gene matches: 3. CDR3 DNA: TGTGCCAGCAGTTTCAGCGGGAGGAGCTCCTACGAGCAGTACTTC. This codes for CASSFSGRSSYEQYF.

In its sample, this clone was seen once. CDR3 nucleotides: TGTGCCAGCAGTGGGGGACAGGCTCAAGAGACCCAGTACTTC. Its protein product is CASSGGQAQETQYF. The chain recombines TRBV28 with TRBJ2-5; 8 bases match TRBD1. The CDR3 has 14 amino acids. After removal of 5 bases from V and 2 bases from J, the junction contained 4 bases not matched to a gene. CDR1 is MDHEN, CDR2 SYDVKM, per germline.

This clone was seen a handful of times. The genes are TRBV28 and TRBJ2-6; D gene unclear. CDR1 is MDHEN, CDR2 SYDVKM, per germline. The CDR3 spans 15 residues. The germline V and J ends were trimmed by 6 bases and 0 bases, with 9 bases remaining between them. For the CDR3, the DNA is TGTGCCAGCAGAGTGGGCAGCTCTGGGGCCAACGTCCTGACTTTC. Residues: CASRVGSSGANVLTF. The full variable domain, with the rest looked up from reference TRBV28 and TRBJ2-6, is DVKVTQSSRYLVKRTGEKVFLECVQDMDHENMFWYRQDPGLGLRLIYFSYDVKMKEKGDIPEGYSVSREKKERFSLILESASTNQTSMYLCASRVGSSGANVLTFGAGSRLTVL.